This entry concerns a single TCR beta chain. This clonotype was picked up many times. What antigen it recognizes has not been identified. No base-level quality is on record; no much larger clone is a single base apart. The TCR beta CDR3 regions were amplified from RNA transcripts. A first-round RT-PCR of the TCR CDR3 used the HTBI primer set with the Qiagen OneStep RT-PCR kit. Libraries were constructed in a second round of multiplex PCR, after which size selection and purification were performed. Sequencing of the libraries was done on an Illumina HiSeq2000 using paired-end 100 bp reads. The study's own analysis went as follows. SOAPnuke was used to process the raw data, throwing out any read that contained adapters or uncalled bases, had a mean Phred below 15, or lacked an exact constant-primer or identifier match. High-quality paired reads were merged with COPE v1.2.5, and unique nucleotide sequences were defined as clonotypes. MiTCR v1.1 was used to align the clonotypes against IMGT TRBV, TRBD and TRBJ reference segments. The analysis included only V-J combinations with a frequency above 0.0001, which together covered more than 99% of the repertoires. A TCS score was defined as the ratio between F50 (clonal expansion) and ExV (chaos), using BLOSUM62-based TCRdist between CDR3 peptides within each V-J. Welch's t-statistics and random forest reduced 514 V-J features to about 12, which were used in a naive Bayes classifier (R e1071). TCRdb took the public reads, trimmed them with fastp at Q25, ran MiXCR for clone calling and kept in-frame beta chains. A single entry per CDR3 protein holds the most common genes and DNA from its merged rows. The V and J calls, along with clone size, are taken from TCRdb and not from the paper's own processing. This sample lists 460,000 or so distinct CDR3 sequences; about 15% were detected once. The ten largest make up around 17% of the sample.

CDR1 LNHDA and CDR2 SQIVND are derived from the germline V gene (reference sequence). The V end gives up 5 bases and the J end 9 bases, leaving 9 bases in the junction not matched to a gene. Inclusive of the bounding cysteine and phenylalanine, the CDR3 is 15 residues long. The entry retains the CDR3 DNA only, 45 bases that are in frame from base 1. The entry originates in a study of T cells in Graves' hyperthyroidism and ophthalmopathy (dated by TCRdb to between 2018 and 2021). With regard to the full study: Peripheral blood was sampled at the time of initial diagnosis, prior to any treatment. The study also compared thyroid tissue and blood T-cell repertoires from about six Graves' hyperthyroidism patients. For training and testing, the 100 or so patients in the discovery cohort were randomly divided in a 7:3 ratio. Prospective prediction of ophthalmopathy was tested in an independent validation cohort of approximately 19 hyperthyroidism patients and 15 to 17 patients who later progressed to ophthalmopathy. To identify TCR V-J signatures that set the groups apart, the researchers used a discovery cohort of roughly 100 patients, made up of around 42 with Graves' ophthalmopathy and about 60 with stable Graves' hyperthyroidism. According to the paper, TCR Vbeta CDR3 sequencing was carried out on around 140 peripheral blood samples, which came from over 40 ophthalmopathy, 80 or so hyperthyroidism and roughly 17 progressor patients. After sampling, hyperthyroidism patients received methimazole starting at 30 mg daily, and ophthalmopathy patients received high-dose intravenous methylprednisolone.

A patient counted as having stable Graves' hyperthyroidism if no progression to ophthalmopathy occurred over 18 months of follow-up. Hyperthyroidism patients were newly diagnosed, with disease duration under 2 months, and aged 18 to 65 years. Exclusion was applied to patients with uncontrolled infections, other autoimmune diseases, pregnancy or lactation. Clinical symptoms, serum thyroxine and TRAb, thyroid ultrasound, and orbital computed tomography formed the basis for the diagnoses. PBMCs were isolated from around 10 ml of fresh peripheral blood by Ficoll-Paque density gradient centrifugation. Total RNA was extracted with Trizol reagent, and quality was checked on an Agilent 2100 Bioanalyzer. Summary of the overall study and its limitations: In validation, the model predicted progression to ophthalmopathy with approximately 69% sensitivity and around 72% specificity, a median of about 6.7 months before onset. Most expanded thyroid clonotypes (frequency above 0.001) were also detected in blood, suggesting blood repertoires may reflect thyroid immune responses. A 13 V-J signature model separated ophthalmopathy from stable hyperthyroidism, with 87.88% sensitivity and roughly 81% specificity in cross-validation and 80%/75% in testing. Sample size was not statistically predetermined, and investigators were not blinded to group allocation.

The receptor chain draws on TRBV19 and TRBJ2-7; 14 bases in the junction line up with TRBD2. The receptor was isolated from a woman between 18 and 30 years old with Graves' hyperthyroidism. The sequenced sample was blood. This receptor has the CDR3 CASSPGTSGRGAQYF. The bases are TGTGCCAGTAGTCCGGGGACTAGCGGGAGAGGGGCGCAGTACTTC.